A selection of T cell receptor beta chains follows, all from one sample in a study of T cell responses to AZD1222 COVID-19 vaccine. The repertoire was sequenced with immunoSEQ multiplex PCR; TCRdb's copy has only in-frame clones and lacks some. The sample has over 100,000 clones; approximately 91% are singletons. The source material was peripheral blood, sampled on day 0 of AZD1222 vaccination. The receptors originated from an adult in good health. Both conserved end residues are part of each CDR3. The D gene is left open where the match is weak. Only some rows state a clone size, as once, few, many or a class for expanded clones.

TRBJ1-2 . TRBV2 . TGTGCCAGCAGTGAGCGGGGCGGTGGCTACACCTTC CASSERGGGYTF
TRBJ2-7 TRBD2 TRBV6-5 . TGTGCCAGCACTGGGTCGGGACTAGCGGGCAAGCAGTACTTC CASTGSGLAGKQYF
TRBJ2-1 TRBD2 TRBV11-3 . TGTGCCAGCAGCCGGAGACTAGCGGGGTACAATGAGCAGTTCTTC CASSRRLAGYNEQFF
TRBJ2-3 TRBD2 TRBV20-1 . TGCAGTGCTAGTCTACCCCTAGCGGGGTTCACAGATACGCAGTATTTT CSASLPLAGFTDTQYF
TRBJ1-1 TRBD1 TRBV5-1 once TGCGCCAGCAGCCCAGGACAGGGGGCCAATGAAAAATATCGGACCGAAGCTTTCTTT CASSPGQGANEKYRTEAFF
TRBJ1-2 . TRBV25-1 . TGTGCCAGCAGTAGCCAAGGATATGGCTACACCTTC CASSSQGYGYTF
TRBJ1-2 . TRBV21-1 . TGTGCCAGCAGCACAACCGGGACAGGAAGCTATGGCTACACCTTC CASSTTGTGSYGYTF
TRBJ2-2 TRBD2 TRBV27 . TGTGCCAGCAGCCCCCCCTCTGCAGCGGGAAACACCGGGGAGCTGTTTTTT CASSPPSAAGNTGELFF
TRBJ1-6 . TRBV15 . TGTGCCACCAGCAGCGAGGGCTCCAATTCACCCCTCCACTTT CATSSEGSNSPLHF
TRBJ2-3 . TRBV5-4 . TGTGCCAGCAGCCGGACACCTAGCACAGATACGCAGTATTTT CASSRTPSTDTQYF
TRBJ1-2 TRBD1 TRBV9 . TGTGCCAGCAGCGGACCCGGGGACAGGACCTCTAACTATGGCTACACCTTC CASSGPGDRTSNYGYTF
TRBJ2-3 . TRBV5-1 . TGCGCCAGCAGCTTGGAATCCCGGAGCACAGATACGCAGTATTTT CASSLESRSTDTQYF
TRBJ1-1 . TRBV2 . TGTGCCAGCAGGGCCCCCAGGCTCTTGGACACTGAAGCTTTCTTT CASRAPRLLDTEAFF
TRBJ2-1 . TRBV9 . TGTGCCAGCAGCGAGAGCTACAATGAGCAGTTCTTC CASSESYNEQFF
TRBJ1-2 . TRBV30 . TGTGCCTGGAGCCCACCGACAAAACCCTATGGCTACACCTTC CAWSPPTKPYGYTF
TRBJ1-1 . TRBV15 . TGTGCCACCAGCAGTCCTGGGGTATTGGGGACTGAAGCTTTCTTT CATSSPGVLGTEAFF
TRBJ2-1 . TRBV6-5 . TGTGCCAGCAGACTGTGGGATGAGCAGTTCTTC CASRLWDEQFF
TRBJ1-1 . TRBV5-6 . TGTGCCAGCAGCTTCGACGTTACTGACACTGAAGCTTTCTTT CASSFDVTDTEAFF
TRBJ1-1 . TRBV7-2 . TGTGCCAGCAGCTTATATGCAAGGTTCATGAACACTGAAGCTTTCTTT CASSLYARFMNTEAFF
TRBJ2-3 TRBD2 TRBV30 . TGTGCCTGGAGTCGGGGTAGCGGGGCCACCGTCCCTAGCACAGATACGCAGTATTTT CAWSRGSGATVPSTDTQYF
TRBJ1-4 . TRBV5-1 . TGCGCCAGCAGCTTAGGGGGGATTAATGAAAAACTGTTTTTT CASSLGGINEKLFF
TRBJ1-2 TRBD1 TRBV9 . TGTGCCAGCACCCGGGACAGCCTATATGGCTACACCTTC CASTRDSLYGYTF
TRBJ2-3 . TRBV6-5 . TGTGCCAGCGCCCTCCGGGCAGGGACAGATACGCAGTATTTT CASALRAGTDTQYF
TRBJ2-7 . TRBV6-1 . TGTGCCAGCAGTTCCCCGACACTAACTGCCTACGAGCAGTACTTC CASSSPTLTAYEQYF
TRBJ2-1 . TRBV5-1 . TGCGCCAGCAGCCTCCAGGACAGTTACAATGAGCAGTTCTTC CASSLQDSYNEQFF
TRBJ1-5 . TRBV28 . TGTGCCACCGCGGGGGCAGATAGCAATCAGCCCCAGCATTTT CATAGADSNQPQHF
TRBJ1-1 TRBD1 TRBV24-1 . TGTGCCACCAGGCAGACAGGGGGGACTAACACTGAAGCTTTCTTT CATRQTGGTNTEAFF
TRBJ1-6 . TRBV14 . TGTGCCAGCAGCCCCATGAAGGGGAGCTCCTATAATTCACCCCTCCACTTT CASSPMKGSSYNSPLHF
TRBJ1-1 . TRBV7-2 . TGTGCCAGCAGCGGAGGGACTCGTCGGGGCACTGAAGCTTTCTTT CASSGGTRRGTEAFF
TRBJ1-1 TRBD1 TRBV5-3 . TGTGCCAGAAGCCAAGGGGGCTGGAACACTGAAGCTTTCTTT CARSQGGWNTEAFF
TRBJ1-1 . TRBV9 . TGTGCCAGCAGCGTAGGACCAGGTGGGGGCACTGAAGCTTTCTTT CASSVGPGGGTEAFF
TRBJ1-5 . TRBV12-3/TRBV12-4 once TGTGCCAGCAGTTTGTCGGGCAATCAGCCCCAGCATTTT CASSLSGNQPQHF
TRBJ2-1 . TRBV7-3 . TGTGCCAGCAGCCCTCACCTAGGGGGATACAATGAGCAGTTCTTC CASSPHLGGYNEQFF
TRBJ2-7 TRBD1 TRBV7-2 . TGTGCCAGCAGCTTAGGAACCGGGACAGGGTACTCCTACGAGCAGTACTTC CASSLGTGTGYSYEQYF
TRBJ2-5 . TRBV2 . TGTGCCAGCAGGGGGGAAGAGGGCCAAGAGACCCAGTACTTC CASRGEEGQETQYF